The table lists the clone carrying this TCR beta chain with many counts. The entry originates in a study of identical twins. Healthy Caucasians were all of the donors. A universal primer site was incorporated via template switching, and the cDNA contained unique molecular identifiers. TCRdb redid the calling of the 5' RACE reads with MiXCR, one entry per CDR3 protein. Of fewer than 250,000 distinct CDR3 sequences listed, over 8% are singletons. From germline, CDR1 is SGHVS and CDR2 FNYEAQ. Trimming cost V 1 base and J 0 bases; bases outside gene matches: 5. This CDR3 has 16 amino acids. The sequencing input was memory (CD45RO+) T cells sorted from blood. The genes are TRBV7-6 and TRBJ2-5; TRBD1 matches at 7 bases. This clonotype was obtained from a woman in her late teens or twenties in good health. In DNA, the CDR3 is TGTGCCAGCAGCTTAGTAGGGACAGCTCACCAAGAGACCCAGTACTTC. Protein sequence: CASSLVGTAHQETQYF.